A single sample gave rise to the 20 T cell receptor beta chains below, sequenced in a study of chronic HIV infection and antiretroviral therapy. TCRdb processed the 5' RACE reads anew with MiXCR; each CDR3 protein has one entry. The sample consists of approximately 30,000 distinct CDR3 sequences, around 9% of them appearing once. Sequencing used peripheral blood. These receptors were collected from an adult who had HIV and had not received antiretroviral therapy, or was an uninfected healthy control (not recorded which).

This clonotype was counted ten times or more. The J gene is TRBJ2-7, the V gene TRBV10-3, with 8 bases that match TRBD2. V lost 7 bases and J lost 4; bases outside the gene matches: 12. CDR1 is ENHRY and CDR2 is SYGVKD in the germline V gene. CDR3 length equals 15 residues. The CDR3 DNA reads as TGTGCCATCAAAGTAGCGGGAAGAGGAATATACGAGCAGTACTTC. Translating it yields CAIKVAGRGIYEQYF.

This clonotype was seen repeatedly, ten times or more. The V gene is TRBV12-3 or TRBV12-4, the J gene TRBJ1-1; the match to TRBD1 covers 7 bases. The J segment lost 4 bases and the V segment lost 6 bases, leaving 11 bases of the junction unmatched. CDR3 size: 15 residues. This CDR3 is CASRPGQRGFTEAFF. The CDR3 DNA reads as TGTGCCAGCAGACCGGGACAGAGGGGATTCACTGAAGCTTTCTTT.

This clonotype has more than one count but fewer than ten. The V gene is TRBV4-1, the J gene TRBJ2-2, with TRBD2 matching 12 bases. The germline V gene encodes CDR1 MGHRA and CDR2 YSYEKL. V was pared by 0 bases and J by 8 bases, with 10 bases of the junction left unmatched. The CDR3 loop spans 18 amino acids. In DNA form, the CDR3 reads TGCGCCAGCAGCCAAGATGAGACTAGCGGGAGCACTTTTGGGGAGCTGTTTTTT. Amino acids: CASSQDETSGSTFGELFF.

This clonotype has ten or more counts. The chain has TRBV24-1 and TRBJ2-5; possible D gene TRBD2, 6 bases. The V end lost 2 bases, the J end lost 1 base, and 10 bases lay between the germline ends. Germline V gene sequence: CDR1 KGHDR, CDR2 SFDVKD. The CDR3 covers 15 residues. The CDR3 DNA is TGTGCCACCAGTGATTCGGGACTGATCCAAGAGACCCAGTACTTC. Its translation is CATSDSGLIQETQYF.

V is TRBV29-1 and J is TRBJ2-7; D might be TRBD1 (6 bases). The CDR3 has 14 residues. The ends were cut back, 4 bases at V and 7 bases at J, with 20 bases in the middle. The V gene's germline CDR1 is SQVTM and CDR2 ANQGSEA. CDR3 bases: TGCAGCGTTGCTCACGCTCGCCCAGGGGAAGAGCAGTACTTC. Its protein product is CSVAHARPGEEQYF.

This clonotype was picked up many times. CDR3 protein: CATSTGLLNEQFF. The CDR3 DNA follows: TGTGCCACCAGCACGGGACTCCTAAATGAGCAGTTCTTC. This sequence joins TRBV15 and TRBJ2-1, with D possibly being TRBD2 (6 bases). The length of the CDR3 is 13 residues. The V gene lost 4 bases and the J gene lost 7 bases, with 11 bases spanning the gap. Germline CDR1 LNHNV, CDR2 YYDKDF (reference sequence).

This clonotype was observed at least ten times. The chain couples TRBV4-2 to TRBJ2-3; 10 bases are shared with TRBD2. Germline values: CDR1 LGHNA, CDR2 YNFKEQ. V dropped 0 bases and J dropped 1; count of bases not matched to a gene: 1. The CDR3 is 16 residues long. CDR3 nucleotide sequence: TGTGCCAGCAGCCAAGATCTAGCGGGAGGCACAGATACGCAGTATTTT. This codes for CASSQDLAGGTDTQYF.

This rearrangement joins TRBV25-1 to TRBJ1-2, with D unresolved. With 8 bases removed from V and 7 bases from J, the gap between germline ends came to 14 bases. This CDR3 spans 12 amino acids. The germline CDR1 and CDR2 sequences are MGHDK and SYGVNS. The CDR3 DNA reads TGTGCCAGCGAATGGACGGATGGTGGCTACACCTTC. The encoded protein is CASEWTDGGYTF.

This clonotype was seen at least ten times. This chain connects TRBV5-4 to TRBJ2-1; weak D call: TRBD1 (6 bases). CDR1 SGHNT and CDR2 YYREEE come from the germline V gene (reference sequence). V gave up 8 bases and J gave up 6 bases, with 24 bases separating them. This CDR3 has 16 residues. The CDR3 DNA follows: TGTGCCAGTGGGGAACGGGCTCAGGGGTTACGCAATGAGCAGTTCTTC. It translates to CASGERAQGLRNEQFF. Full variable domain (outside the CDR3, taken from reference TRBV5-4 and TRBJ2-1): ETGVTQSPTHLIKTRGQQVTLRCSSQSGHNTVSWYQQALGQGPQFIFQYYREEENGRGNFPPRFSGLQFPNYSSELNVNALELDDSALYLCASGERAQGLRNEQFFGPGTRLTVL.

The chain links TRBV7-9 to TRBJ1-4; D might be TRBD1 (6 bases). CDR3 length: 15 residues. Trimming left V 5 bases short and J 8 bases short, with 18 bases between. From germline, CDR1 is SEHNR and CDR2 FQNEAQ (reference sequence). The CDR3, as DNA: TGTGCCAGCAGCACCACACAGGGTGTTGGCGAAAAACTGTTTTTT. This sequence encodes CASSTTQGVGEKLFF. Drawing the rest from reference TRBV7-9 and TRBJ1-4, the complete variable domain is DTGVSQNPRHKITKRGQNVTFRCDPISEHNRLYWYRQTLGQGPEFLTYFQNEAQLEKSRLLSDRFSAERPKGSFSTLEIQRTEQGDSAMYLCASSTTQGVGEKLFFGSGTQLSVL.

This clonotype has at least ten counts. V usage is TRBV11-2 and J usage is TRBJ2-7, with 9 bases fitting TRBD1. Germline loops: CDR1 SGHAT, CDR2 FQNNGV. J lost 4 bases, V lost 5 bases, and 9 bases had no gene match. This CDR3 has 15 amino acids. In DNA form, the CDR3 reads TGTGCCAGCAGCCAATTAAAGGGGACAGGGTACGAGCAGTACTTC. Protein sequence: CASSQLKGTGYEQYF.

This clonotype was seen a handful of times. The chain employs TRBV7-6 and TRBJ1-6; tentative D call: TRBD1 (5 bases). Germline CDR1 and CDR2: SGHVS and FNYEAQ. The V end was cut by 0 bases, the J end by 8 bases, with 8 bases between. The CDR3 has 14 amino acids. The CDR3 bases are TGTGCCAGCAGCTTAGCTGGGGCCGATTCACCCCTCCACTTT. It yields the protein CASSLAGADSPLHF.

The V and J genes are TRBV29-1 and TRBJ2-5; 9 bases align to TRBD1. CDR1 and CDR2 (germline): SQVTM, ANQGSEA. The V segment lost 6 bases and the J segment 5 bases; nucleotides outside the gene matches: 10. This CDR3 comprises 14 residues. As DNA, the CDR3 is TGCAGCGTCCAACAGGGGGCGGCCCGGGAGACCCAGTACTTC. Amino acid sequence: CSVQQGAARETQYF.

At least ten counts were recorded for this clonotype. For the CDR3, the DNA is TGTGCCAGCAGTGAATGGGCAGGGGCCCGGAACGAGCAGTACTTC. Translating gives CASSEWAGARNEQYF. The gene calls are TRBV25-1 and TRBJ2-7, with D perhaps matching TRBD1 (6 bases). V lost 1 base and J 5 bases, leaving 15 bases between the germline ends. CDR1 MGHDK and CDR2 SYGVNS come from the germline V gene. The CDR3 runs 15 residues.

This clonotype showed up just a few times. V usage is TRBV6-5 and J usage is TRBJ2-7; 8 bases align to TRBD1. Trimming at V came to 7 bases and at J to 4 bases, leaving 12 bases not matched to a gene. The CDR3 contains 15 residues. Germline CDR1 reads MNHEY; CDR2 reads SVGAGI. The CDR3 spells CASTPGQGAGYEQYF. The DNA of the CDR3 is TGTGCCAGCACCCCTGGGCAGGGGGCAGGGTACGAGCAGTACTTC.

This clonotype was seen repeatedly, ten times or more. The chain combines TRBV20-1 with TRBJ1-4; D is undetermined. Trimming shortened V by 6 bases and J by 8 bases, and 10 bases separated the two germline ends. Germline V gene data show CDR1 as DFQATT and CDR2 as SNEGSKA (reference sequence). This CDR3 region has 11 residues. CDR3 region: CSAQDQEKLFF. The CDR3 region has the DNA TGCAGTGCCCAAGACCAGGAAAAACTGTTTTTT.

This sequence joins TRBV14 and TRBJ1-1; 9 positions agree with TRBD1. Germline V gene data show CDR1 as SGHDN and CDR2 as FVKESK. The ends lost 1 base at V and 5 bases at J; junction bases unmatched: 11. This CDR3 comprises 17 residues. This CDR3 reads CASSQVGQGRQSTEAFF. CDR3 nucleotides: TGTGCCAGCAGCCAAGTAGGACAGGGGCGTCAGAGTACTGAAGCTTTCTTT.

This clonotype was seen at least ten times. The chain employs TRBV20-1 and TRBJ2-7, with D possibly TRBD1 on 6 matching bases. The V gene lost 1 base and the J gene lost 4 bases, with 8 bases spanning the gap. In germline, CDR1 is DFQATT, CDR2 SNEGSKA (reference sequence). This CDR3 contains 12 residues. Here the CDR3 DNA reads TGCAGTGCTAGAGTCCAGGGGTACGAGCAGTACTTC. Its translation is CSARVQGYEQYF.

This clonotype was detected a few times. V gene TRBV29-1 combines with J gene TRBJ1-2, with D perhaps TRBD1 (5 bases). V gave up 1 base and J gave up 12 bases, with 15 bases separating them. Germline V gene data show CDR1 as SQVTM and CDR2 as ANQGSEA. CDR3 length: 12 amino acids. The chain's CDR3 is CSVEGFRDFNTF. As DNA, the CDR3 is TGCAGCGTTGAAGGCTTCAGGGATTTTAACACCTTC. Using reference TRBV29-1 and TRBJ1-2 for the parts outside the CDR3, the full variable domain is SAVISQKPSRDICQRGTSLTIQCQVDSQVTMMFWYRQQPGQSLTLIATANQGSEATYESGFVIDKFPISRPNLTFSTLTVSNMSPEDSSIYLCSVEGFRDFNTFGSGTRLTVV.

This clonotype has a handful of counts. The rearrangement joins TRBV10-3 to TRBJ2-5; the D gene is possibly TRBD2 (6 bases). Trimming took off 8 bases at V and 3 bases at J, with 13 bases between the two ends. The germline CDR1 and CDR2 sequences are ENHRY and SYGVKD. The CDR3 spans 13 residues. This chain's CDR3 is CAISRGTKETQYF. For the CDR3, the DNA is TGTGCCATCTCCCGGGGGACCAAAGAGACCCAGTACTTC.